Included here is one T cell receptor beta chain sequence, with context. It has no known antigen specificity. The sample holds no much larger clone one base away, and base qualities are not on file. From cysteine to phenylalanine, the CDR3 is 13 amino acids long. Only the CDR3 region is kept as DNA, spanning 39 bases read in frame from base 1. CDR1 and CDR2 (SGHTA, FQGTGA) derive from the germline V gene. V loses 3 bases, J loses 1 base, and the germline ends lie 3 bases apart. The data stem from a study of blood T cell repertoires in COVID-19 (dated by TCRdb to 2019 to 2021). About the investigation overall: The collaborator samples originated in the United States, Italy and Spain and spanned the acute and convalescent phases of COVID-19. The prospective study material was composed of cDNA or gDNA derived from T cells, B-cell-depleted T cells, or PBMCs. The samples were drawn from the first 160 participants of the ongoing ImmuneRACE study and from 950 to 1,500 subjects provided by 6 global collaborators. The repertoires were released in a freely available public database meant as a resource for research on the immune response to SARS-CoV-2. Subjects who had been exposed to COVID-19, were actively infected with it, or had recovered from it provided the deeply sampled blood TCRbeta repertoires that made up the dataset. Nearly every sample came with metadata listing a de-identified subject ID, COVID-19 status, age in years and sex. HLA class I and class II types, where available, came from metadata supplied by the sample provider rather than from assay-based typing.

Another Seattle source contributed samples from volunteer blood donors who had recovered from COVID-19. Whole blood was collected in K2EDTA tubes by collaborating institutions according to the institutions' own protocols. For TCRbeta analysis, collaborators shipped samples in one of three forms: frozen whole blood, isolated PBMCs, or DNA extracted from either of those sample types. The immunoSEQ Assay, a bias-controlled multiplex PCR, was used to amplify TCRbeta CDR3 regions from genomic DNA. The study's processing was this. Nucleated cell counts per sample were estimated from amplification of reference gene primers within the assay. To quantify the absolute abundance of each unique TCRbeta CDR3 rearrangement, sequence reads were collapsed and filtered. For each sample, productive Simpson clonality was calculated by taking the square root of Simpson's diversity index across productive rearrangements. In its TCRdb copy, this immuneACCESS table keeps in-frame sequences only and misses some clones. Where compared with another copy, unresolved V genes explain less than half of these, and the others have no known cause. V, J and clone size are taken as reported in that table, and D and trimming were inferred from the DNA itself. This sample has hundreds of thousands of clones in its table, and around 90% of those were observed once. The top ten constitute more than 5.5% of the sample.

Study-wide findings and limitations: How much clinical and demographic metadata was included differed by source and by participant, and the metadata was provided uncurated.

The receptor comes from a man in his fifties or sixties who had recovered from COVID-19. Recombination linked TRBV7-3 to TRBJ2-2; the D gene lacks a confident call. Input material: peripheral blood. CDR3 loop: CASSFRNTGELFF. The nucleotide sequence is TGTGCCAGCAGCTTTCGGAACACCGGGGAGCTGTTTTTT.